The text below deals with one T cell receptor beta chain. As yet, its antigen is unknown. The data were obtained in a study of neurological immune-mediated disorders. Broader study findings: It was HTLV-1-associated myelopathy that showed the most TCR clonal expansion, while multiple sclerosis showed the least, falling below healthy controls.

Time point defined: longitudinal time-point 2. The cDNA was synthesized by means of template-switch 5'RACE, which was carried out with 10-nucleotide random UMIs. One entry per CDR3 protein results from TCRdb running MiXCR on the 5' RACE reads. Here the sample spans approximately 89,000 distinct CDR3 sequences, under 15% being singletons. This CDR3 has 16 amino acids. Germline CDR1 SGHTA, CDR2 FQGNSA. The V gene lost 5 bases and the J gene lost 4 bases, with 19 bases spanning the gap. This rearrangement joins TRBV7-2 to TRBJ2-3, with D possibly matching TRBD2 (6 bases). The receptor comes from a female donor with HTLV-1-associated myelopathy (HAM/TSP). The sequenced sample was PBMCs. CDR3 in amino acids: CASSTGGLTGSDTQYF. DNA of the CDR3: TGTGCCAGCAGCACCGGAGGACTAACGGGGTCAGATACGCAGTATTTT.